Presented here are 13 T cell receptor beta chains from one specimen sequenced in a study of blood T cell repertoires in COVID-19. Assay used: immunoSEQ multiplex PCR; TCRdb lists only in-frame clones, some missing. The table lists 250,000 to 400,000 clones, roughly 90% of them singletons. Sequencing used peripheral blood. The receptors shown here come from a woman aged 25 to 39 with COVID-19, enrolled during active disease.

The genes are TRBV28 and TRBJ1-5, with D hard to call. The germline V gene encodes CDR1 MDHEN and CDR2 SYDVKM. CDR3 length: 14 amino acids. V lost 6 bases, J lost 2 bases, and 11 bases lay in between. The CDR3 sequence: CASSRTRGNQPQHF. As DNA, the CDR3 is TGTGCCAGCAGCCGAACTAGGGGCAATCAGCCCCAGCATTTT.

DNA of the CDR3: TGTGCCAGCAGTCTCGGACAGGACGCCAAAAACATTCAGTACTTC. This codes for CASSLGQDAKNIQYF. J is TRBJ2-4 and V is TRBV2, with 7 positions matching TRBD1. V was pared by 5 bases and J by 1 base, with 5 bases of the junction left unmatched. CDR3 size: 15 residues. Germline V CDR1 and CDR2: SNHLY, FYNNEI. Full variable domain (remainder filled in from reference TRBV2 and TRBJ2-4): EPEVTQTPSHQVTQMGQEVILRCVPISNHLYFYWYRQILGQKVEFLVSFYNNEISEKSEIFDDQFSVERPDGSNFTLKIRSTKLEDSAMYFCASSLGQDAKNIQYFGAGTRLSVL.

V gene TRBV7-8 combines with J gene TRBJ2-1; 14 nucleotides match TRBD2. Germline V gives CDR1 SGHVS, CDR2 FQNEAQ. J lost 8 bases, V lost 5 bases, and 8 bases had no gene match. The CDR3 is 16 amino acids. The DNA for the CDR3 is TGTGCCAGCAGCCTGGGGACTAGCGGGAGAAGGGATGAGCAGTTCTTC. It codes for CASSLGTSGRRDEQFF.

This clone was counted between two and nine times. The chain combines TRBV19 with TRBJ1-4, with a tentative D call TRBD1 (5 bases). Germline CDR1 and CDR2: LNHDA and SQIVND (reference sequence). V lost 11 bases, J lost 7 bases, and 20 bases lay in between. CDR3 size: 14 residues. The CDR3 DNA reads as TGTGCCTCGTCGTCCGGGGGAGGAATTGAAAAACTGTTTTTT. Its protein is CASSSGGGIEKLFF.

The V gene is TRBV28, the J gene TRBJ1-1, with 7 bases fitting TRBD1. CDR1 is MDHEN, CDR2 SYDVKM, per germline. This CDR3 spans 17 amino acids. V was clipped by 4 bases and J by 0 bases; unmatched bases: 11. The CDR3 loop reads CASSYRQGKNLNTEAFF. DNA for the CDR3: TGTGCCAGCAGTTACCGACAGGGTAAGAATCTGAACACTGAAGCTTTCTTT.

The rearrangement links TRBV6-1 to TRBJ1-3, with unresolved D. CDR1 is MNHNS and CDR2 is SASEGT in the germline V gene. Trimming left V 1 base short and J 0 bases short, with 7 bases between. This CDR3 is 15 amino acids long. The chain's CDR3 is CASSEGLYSGNTIYF. The CDR3 region has the DNA TGTGCCAGCAGTGAAGGGCTGTACTCTGGAAACACCATATATTTT.

V is TRBV10-3 and J is TRBJ1-1, with 10 bases matching TRBD1. Losses at the gene ends were 5 bases for V and 5 bases for J; bases not matched to a gene: 5. Germline loops: CDR1 ENHRY, CDR2 SYGVKD. This CDR3 contains 14 residues. CDR3 DNA: TGTGCCATCAGTCTGGACAGGGGGGGGACTGAAGCTTTCTTT. Protein: CAISLDRGGTEAFF.

The J gene is TRBJ2-3, the V gene TRBV5-4, with D maybe TRBD2 (7 bases). Germline loops: CDR1 SGHNT, CDR2 YYREEE (reference sequence). This CDR3 is 18 amino acids long. V dropped 3 bases and J dropped 4 bases, with 24 bases sitting between them. This chain's CDR3 is CASSWGGQFRGSADTQYF. CDR3 in DNA: TGTGCCAGCAGCTGGGGGGGACAATTTCGCGGGAGCGCAGATACGCAGTATTTT. The full variable domain, completed using reference TRBV5-4 and TRBJ2-3, is ETGVTQSPTHLIKTRGQQVTLRCSSQSGHNTVSWYQQALGQGPQFIFQYYREEENGRGNFPPRFSGLQFPNYSSELNVNALELDDSALYLCASSWGGQFRGSADTQYFGPGTRLTVL.

Here the CDR3 reads CASRMPGQAQTPEAFF. In nucleotides, the CDR3 is TGTGCCAGTAGGATGCCCGGACAGGCCCAAACCCCTGAAGCTTTCTTT. The rearrangement links TRBV19 to TRBJ1-1; 7 bases agree with TRBD1. With V trimmed by 6 bases and J by 6 bases, 16 bases remained unmatched. This CDR3 spans 16 amino acids. Germline V gene lookup returns CDR1 LNHDA and CDR2 SQIVND (reference sequence).

This clone has at least ten counts. This chain connects TRBV5-1 to TRBJ1-2; a possible D gene is TRBD1 (6 bases). The V gene's germline CDR1 is SGHRS and CDR2 YFSETQ. This CDR3 region has 14 residues. Trimming removed 4 bases from V and 2 bases from J, with 12 bases in between. The CDR3 DNA follows: TGCGCCAGCAGCACGGGGACATCCAACTATGGCTACACCTTC. Its protein is CASSTGTSNYGYTF. The whole variable domain, remainder taken from reference TRBV5-1 and TRBJ1-2, is KAGVTQTPRYLIKTRGQQVTLSCSPISGHRSVSWYQQTPGQGLQFLFEYFSETQRNKGNFPGRFSGRQFSNSRSEMNVSTLELGDSALYLCASSTGTSNYGYTFGSGTRLTVV.

Worth noting for this clone: Other DNA sequences from this sample encode an identical CDR3 as well. The J gene is TRBJ1-1, the V gene TRBV18, with unresolved D. Per the germline V gene, CDR1 is KGHSH and CDR2 is LQKENI. The CDR3 runs to 12 residues. V dropped 2 bases and J dropped 4 bases, with 5 bases sitting between them. CDR3 amino acids: CASSPGLTEAFF. The CDR3 DNA sequence: TGTGCCAGCTCACCAGGGCTCACTGAAGCTTTCTTT. Full variable domain (remainder filled in from reference TRBV18 and TRBJ1-1): NAGVMQNPRHLVRRRGQEARLRCSPMKGHSHVYWYRQLPEEGLKFMVYLQKENIIDESGMPKERFSAEFPKEGPSILRIQQVVRGDSAAYFCASSPGLTEAFFGQGTRLTVV.

The chain has TRBV6-1 and TRBJ1-2; 12 bases map to TRBD1. The CDR3 covers 15 residues. Per the germline V gene, CDR1 is MNHNS and CDR2 is SASEGT. J lost 6 bases, V lost 2 bases, and 4 bases had no gene match. The CDR3 coding sequence is TGTGCCAGCAGTGAACTGGGACAGGGGGCGAATGGCTACACCTTC. Its translation: CASSELGQGANGYTF.

The chain links TRBV7-9 to TRBJ1-1, with 9 bases that match TRBD1. The CDR3 contains 12 residues. After removal of 8 bases from V and 5 bases from J, the junction contained 3 bases not matched to a gene. Germline V CDR1 and CDR2: SEHNR, FQNEAQ (reference sequence). The chain's CDR3 is CASRGQGTEAFF. The CDR3 DNA is TGTGCCAGCCGAGGACAGGGGACTGAAGCTTTCTTT.